The next 25 T cell receptor beta chains were all read from a single sample in a study of blood T cells in healthy people across ages. A sample-barcoded 5' primer and a J-beta primer mix were used in a second PCR of roughly 7 to 11 cycles. TCRdb used MiXCR to reprocess the 5' RACE reads, holding one entry per CDR3 protein. The profile covers roughly 1,700,000 distinct CDR3 sequences, with roughly 30% appearing a single time and roughly 8% taken by the ten largest. Sequencing was done on a sample of blood. Receptors originate from a woman in her 30s in good health.

J is TRBJ2-1 and V is TRBV27; 7 bases map to TRBD2. The CDR3 has 15 residues. V trimming: 5 bases; J trimming: 5 bases; junction bases outside the gene matches: 9. The germline V gene has CDR1 MNHEY and CDR2 SMNVEV (reference sequence). CDR3 bases: TGTGCCAGCAGTAACCTCGGGGGGTGGAACAATGAGCAGTTCTTC. As protein: CASSNLGGWNNEQFF.

This clonotype has a count of ten or more. V and J are TRBV4-1 and TRBJ2-4; D remains unclear. Germline V gene data show CDR1 as MGHRA and CDR2 as YSYEKL. V was clipped by 1 base and J by 1 base, with 17 bases between them. The CDR3 sequence is 18 residues long. CDR3 sequence reads: CASSQGDPRALAKNIQYF. The DNA of the CDR3 is TGCGCCAGCAGCCAAGGAGACCCCCGGGCGCTGGCCAAAAACATTCAGTACTTC.

The chain employs TRBV7-2 and TRBJ2-1, with 12 bases aligning to TRBD2. CDR3 size: 16 residues. V was pared by 1 base and J by 10 bases, with 8 bases of the junction left unmatched. Germline loops: CDR1 SGHTA, CDR2 FQGNSA. The CDR3 loop is CASSLVSSGGAREQFF. In nucleotides, the CDR3 is TGTGCCAGCAGCTTAGTTTCTAGCGGGGGGGCGAGGGAGCAGTTCTTC.

This chain joins TRBV12-3 or TRBV12-4 and TRBJ2-4; the D gene is possibly TRBD1 (6 bases). Trimming removed 7 bases from V and 5 bases from J, with 21 bases in between. This CDR3 spans 16 amino acids. The CDR3 DNA is TGTGCCAGCATCAAAAGAGGGGCAGGGGTTGAAAACATTCAGTACTTC. It yields the protein CASIKRGAGVENIQYF.

The genes are TRBV3-1 and TRBJ2-7; unclear D gene. Germline assignment: CDR1 LGHDT and CDR2 YNNKEL (reference sequence). This CDR3 has 15 amino acids. The V end lost 5 bases, the J end lost 0 bases, and 14 bases lay between the germline ends. The CDR3: CASSARHTSSYEQYF. The CDR3 DNA reads TGTGCCAGCAGCGCCCGACATACCAGCTCCTACGAGCAGTACTTC.

This rearrangement joins TRBV12-3 or TRBV12-4 to TRBJ1-1, with D tentatively TRBD1 (6 bases). This CDR3 comprises 13 residues. Trimming removed 6 bases at V and 5 bases at J, with 13 bases between. The CDR3: CASRAGVGTEAFF. The CDR3, as DNA: TGTGCCAGCAGGGCAGGGGTGGGTACTGAAGCTTTCTTT.

As regards this clonotype: With a much larger clone just one base away, this may be a read error. CDR3 amino acids: CSARPGEGSYEQDF. The CDR3 DNA is TGCAGTGCTAGACCCGGAGAAGGATCCTACGAGCAGGACTTC. The chain combines TRBV20-1 with TRBJ2-7; D gene uncertain. The length of the CDR3 is 14 residues. Germline V CDR1 and CDR2: DFQATT, SNEGSKA (reference sequence).

Regarding this clonotype: This may stem from a read error, because a much larger clone lies one nucleotide away. This sequence joins TRBV7-2 and TRBJ2-3, with D uncertain. The V gene lost 7 bases and the J gene lost 1 base, with 9 bases spanning the gap. The CDR3 totals 13 residues. Germline V gene sequence: CDR1 SGHTA, CDR2 FQGNSA. The CDR3 coding sequence is TGTGCCAGCAAGAACACTCGCACAGATACGCAGTATTTT. It yields the protein CASKNTRTDTQYF.

This clonotype was seen ten or more times. An end of the junction differs from the germline gene, which may be a read error. This rearrangement joins TRBV5-1 to TRBJ2-1; no firm D call. CDR3 size: 11 residues. Germline lookup yields CDR1 SGHRS and CDR2 YFSETQ. CDR3 protein: CASSLNNEQFF. The CDR3 region has the DNA TGTGCCAGCAGCTTAAACAATGAGCAGTTCTTC.

V is TRBV2 and J is TRBJ1-2, with D possibly matching TRBD1 (6 bases). Trimming left V 3 bases short and J 7 bases short, with 15 bases between. The CDR3 is made up of 14 amino acids. Per germline, CDR1 SNHLY and CDR2 FYNNEI. The CDR3, as DNA: TGTGCCAGCAGTGACCGGCAGGGGACTTTTGGCTACACCTTC. It specifies CASSDRQGTFGYTF.

J is TRBJ2-1 and V is TRBV28, with 7 bases aligning to TRBD1. This CDR3 spans 12 amino acids. V lost 8 bases and J lost 10; bases outside the gene matches: 8. Germline loops: CDR1 MDHEN, CDR2 SYDVKM. DNA of the CDR3: TGTGCCAGCGGGGGACAGAACAGAGAGCAGTTCTTC. This gives the protein CASGGQNREQFF.

This clonotype was seen many times. The chain couples TRBV20-1 to TRBJ2-7; 8 positions match TRBD1. V gave up 5 bases and J gave up 2 bases; unmatched junction bases: 11. The CDR3 has 15 amino acids. Looked up from germline, CDR1 is DFQATT and CDR2 is SNEGSKA (reference sequence). The CDR3 spells CSAPRRDRQTYEQYF. DNA of the CDR3: TGCAGTGCTCCACGCCGGGACAGGCAAACCTACGAGCAGTACTTC.

The chain couples TRBV20-1 to TRBJ1-5; D possibly corresponds to TRBD1 (5 bases). The CDR3 covers 14 residues. The germline V gene has CDR1 DFQATT and CDR2 SNEGSKA (reference sequence). Between the trimmed V and J ends, which lost 1 base and 3 bases, there was a span of 10 bases. The CDR3 coding sequence is TGCAGTGCTAGAGGCGGGGCGAACAATCAGCCCCAGCATTTT. It yields the protein CSARGGANNQPQHF.

This clonotype was found many times. The V gene is TRBV5-1, the J gene TRBJ2-1, with unresolved D. Trimming removed 0 bases at V and 4 bases at J, with 5 bases between. The CDR3 runs 13 residues. Germline V gene data show CDR1 as SGHRS and CDR2 as YFSETQ. Here the CDR3 reads CASSLELYNEQFF. The CDR3, as DNA: TGCGCCAGCAGCTTGGAACTTTACAATGAGCAGTTCTTC.

The chain combines TRBV7-2 with TRBJ2-3, with TRBD2 as a possible D gene (5 bases). Per germline, CDR1 SGHTA and CDR2 FQGNSA. V was shortened by 5 bases and J by 4 bases, with 16 bases between the two germline ends. The CDR3 has 15 residues. The CDR3 nucleotides read TGTGCCAGCAGCCCGGGGATAGTCGACCCAGATACGCAGTATTTT. Amino acids: CASSPGIVDPDTQYF.

This clonotype was counted ten times or more. The chain joins TRBV20-1 to TRBJ2-7; D unclear. Germline V gene lookup returns CDR1 DFQATT and CDR2 SNEGSKA (reference sequence). The length of the CDR3 is 15 residues. The germline V and J ends were trimmed by 0 bases and 0 bases, with 12 bases remaining between them. The CDR3 loop reads CSARDVVRSSYEQYF. CDR3 in DNA: TGCAGTGCTAGAGATGTGGTCAGGAGCTCCTACGAGCAGTACTTC.

This clonotype was counted only a few times. The junction departs from the called germline gene at one end, perhaps through a read error. The rearrangement joins TRBV5-1 to TRBJ1-3; no firm D call. Per germline, CDR1 SGHRS and CDR2 YFSETQ. CDR3 length equals 17 residues. The CDR3 DNA follows: TGTGCCAGCAGCTTGGACGCAGCTTTTTCCTCTGGAAACACCATATATTTT. Protein sequence: CASSLDAAFSSGNTIYF.

The genes are TRBV7-6 and TRBJ2-2; TRBD1 matches at 7 bases. CDR3 length equals 15 residues. V shed 4 bases and J 6 bases; nucleotides not matched to a gene: 8. Germline CDR1 is SGHVS and CDR2 is FNYEAQ. The CDR3 loop is CASSSGQLISGELFF. The CDR3 DNA sequence: TGTGCCAGCAGCTCGGGACAGCTGATATCCGGGGAGCTGTTTTTT.

V and J are TRBV2 and TRBJ2-5; D may be TRBD1 (7 bases). The length of the CDR3 is 15 residues. Germline CDR1 SNHLY, CDR2 FYNNEI. Trimming removed 2 bases from V and 5 bases from J, with 15 bases in between. The CDR3 DNA sequence: TGTGCCAGCAGTGAAACGGCAGGGGGGCCGGAGACCCAGTACTTC. Translated: CASSETAGGPETQYF.

J is TRBJ1-5 and V is TRBV7-2, with TRBD1 identical over 7 bases. The CDR3 runs to 15 residues. The germline gives CDR1 SGHTA, CDR2 FQGNSA. Trimming cost V 4 bases and J 9 bases; bases outside gene matches: 12. The CDR3 nucleotides read TGTGCCAGCAGCTCGCAAGGGACAGCTCGAGCGCCCCAGCATTTT. It is translated as CASSSQGTARAPQHF. The full variable domain, with the rest looked up from reference TRBV7-2 and TRBJ1-5, is GAGVSQSPSNKVTEKGKDVELRCDPISGHTALYWYRQSLGQGLEFLIYFQGNSAPDKSGLPSDRFSAERTGGSVSTLTIQRTQQEDSAVYLCASSSQGTARAPQHFGDGTRLSIL.

As concerns this clonotype: Compared with germline, one end of the junction differs, possibly owing to a read error. The chain joins TRBV29-1 to TRBJ1-2; D perhaps matches TRBD1 (6 bases). The CDR3 is 16 residues long. CDR1 is SQVTM and CDR2 is ANQGSEA in the germline V gene. The CDR3: CGVEEPTGPPNYGYTF. DNA for the CDR3: TGCGGCGTTGAAGAGCCTACAGGGCCCCCAAACTATGGCTACACCTTC. Supplemented by reference TRBV29-1 and TRBJ1-2, the full variable domain reads SAVISQKPSRDICQRGTSLTIQCQVDSQVTMMFWYRQQPGQSLTLIATANQGSEATYESGFVIDKFPISRPNLTFSTLTVSNMSPEDSSIYLCGVEEPTGPPNYGYTFGSGTRLTVV.

A few counts support this clonotype. The gene calls are TRBV4-3 and TRBJ2-3, with no clear D. The CDR3 extends over 15 amino acids. Germline V lookup: CDR1 LGHNA, CDR2 YSLEER. V was shortened by 0 bases and J by 4 bases, with 11 bases between the two germline ends. CDR3 residues: CASSQDSSVPDTQYF. CDR3 nucleotides: TGCGCCAGCAGCCAAGATTCAAGTGTCCCAGATACGCAGTATTTT.

There are many counts of this clonotype. The chain recombines TRBV29-1 with TRBJ2-3, with D possibly TRBD2 on 7 matching bases. Per the germline V gene, CDR1 is SQVTM and CDR2 is ANQGSEA. Trimming left V 7 bases short and J 7 bases short, with 21 bases between. The CDR3 contains 14 residues. The CDR3 spells CSALREGGPNTQYF. The CDR3 region has the DNA TGCAGCGCCCTTAGGGAGGGGGGGCCGAATACGCAGTATTTT.

The chain employs TRBV6-5 and TRBJ1-5, with D tentatively TRBD1 (6 bases). CDR1 and CDR2 from the germline V gene are MNHEY and SVGAGI. The V end lost 2 bases, the J end lost 6 bases, and 11 bases lay between the germline ends. This CDR3 contains 14 residues. This CDR3 is CASSYRRGGQPQHF. CDR3 nucleotide sequence: TGTGCCAGCAGTTACCGCAGGGGCGGTCAGCCCCAGCATTTT.

This clonotype was counted only a few times. The chain uses TRBV11-1 and TRBJ2-7; possibly TRBD2 for D (6 bases). V lost 0 bases to trimming and J lost 2 bases, with 11 bases between them. Germline CDR1 is SGHAT and CDR2 is FQDESV (reference sequence). This CDR3 is 15 amino acids long. The CDR3, as DNA: TGTGCCAGCAGCTTAGCCCGGGGGTTAACCTACGAGCAGTACTTC. Translation: CASSLARGLTYEQYF.